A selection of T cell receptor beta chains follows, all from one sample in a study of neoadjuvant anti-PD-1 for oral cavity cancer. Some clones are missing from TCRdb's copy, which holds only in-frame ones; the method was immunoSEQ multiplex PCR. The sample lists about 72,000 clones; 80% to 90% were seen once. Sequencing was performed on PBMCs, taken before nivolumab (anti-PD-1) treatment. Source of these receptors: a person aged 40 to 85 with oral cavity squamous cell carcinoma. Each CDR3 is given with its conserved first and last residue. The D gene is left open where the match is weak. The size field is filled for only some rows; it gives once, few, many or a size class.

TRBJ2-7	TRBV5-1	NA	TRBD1	CASSWTGEGYEQYF	TGCGCCAGCAGCTGGACAGGGGAAGGCTACGAGCAGTACTTC
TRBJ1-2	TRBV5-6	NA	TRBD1	CASSLRQGAVGYTF	TGTGCCAGCAGCTTGCGTCAGGGGGCGGTTGGCTACACCTTC
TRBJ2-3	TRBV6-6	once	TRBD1	CASYRGQADTQYF	TGTGCCAGCTACAGGGGGCAGGCAGATACGCAGTATTTT
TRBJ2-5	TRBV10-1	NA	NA	CASSESRQSQETQYF	TGCGCCAGCAGTGAGTCCCGGCAGTCTCAAGAGACCCAGTACTTC
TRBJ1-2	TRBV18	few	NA	CASSPGLYGYTF	TGTGCCAGCTCACCAGGGCTTTATGGCTACACCTTC
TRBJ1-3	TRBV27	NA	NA	CASSHSGHRGNTIYF	TGTGCCAGCAGCCACTCCGGGCACCGTGGAAACACCATATATTTT
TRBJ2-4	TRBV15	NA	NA	CATSRAQGNIQYF	TGTGCCACCAGTAGGGCACAAGGAAACATTCAGTACTTC
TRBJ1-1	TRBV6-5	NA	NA	CASRVQQNTEAFF	TGTGCCAGCAGAGTACAGCAGAACACTGAAGCTTTCTTT
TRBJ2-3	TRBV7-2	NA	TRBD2	CASSFSGGPTDTQYF	TGTGCCAGCAGCTTTAGCGGGGGACCCACAGATACGCAGTATTTT
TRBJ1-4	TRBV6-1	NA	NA	CASSALMIGSKNEKLFF	TGTGCCAGCAGTGCATTGATGATCGGGTCGAAAAATGAAAAACTGTTTTTT
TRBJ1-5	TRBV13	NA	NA	CASSLAVQHF	TGTGCCAGCAGCTTAGCAGTCCAGCATTTT
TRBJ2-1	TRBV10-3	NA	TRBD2	CAISLSGRAGDNEQFF	TGTGCCATCAGTTTGAGCGGGAGGGCAGGGGACAATGAGCAGTTCTTC
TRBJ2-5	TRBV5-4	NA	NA	CASSLDPRRETQYF	TGTGCCAGCAGCTTGGATCCCAGGAGGGAGACCCAGTACTTC
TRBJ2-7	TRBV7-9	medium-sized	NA	CASSPKGPYEQYF	TGTGCCAGCAGCCCTAAGGGACCCTACGAGCAGTACTTC
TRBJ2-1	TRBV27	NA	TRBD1	CASMVGQGYNEQFF	TGTGCCAGCATGGTGGGACAGGGGTACAATGAGCAGTTCTTC
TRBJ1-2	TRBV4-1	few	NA	CASSQPATSVSNYGYTF	TGCGCCAGCAGCCAACCCGCGACCAGTGTTTCTAACTATGGCTACACCTTC
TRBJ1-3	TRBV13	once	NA	CASSFIGAGNTIYF	TGTGCCAGCAGCTTCATAGGGGCTGGAAACACCATATATTTT
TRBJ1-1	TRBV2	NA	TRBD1	CASRQGIGTEAFF	TGTGCCAGTCGACAGGGGATTGGGACTGAAGCTTTCTTT
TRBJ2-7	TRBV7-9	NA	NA	CASSFASMRVHEQYF	TGTGCCAGCAGCTTTGCCTCGATGCGGGTCCACGAGCAGTACTTC
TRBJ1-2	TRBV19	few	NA	CASSPGYPNGYTF	TGTGCCAGTAGTCCAGGGTATCCGAATGGCTACACCTTC
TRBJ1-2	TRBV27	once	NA	CASGNVGLNGYTF	TGTGCCAGCGGCAACGTGGGGCTGAACGGCTACACCTTC
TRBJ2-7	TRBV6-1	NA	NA	CASRGLTYEQYF	TGTGCCAGCAGGGGCCTCACCTACGAGCAGTACTTC
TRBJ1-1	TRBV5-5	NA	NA	CASSLVAGSEAFF	TGTGCCAGCAGCTTGGTGGCAGGGTCTGAAGCTTTCTTT
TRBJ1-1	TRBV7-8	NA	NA	CASSLQGQNTEAFF	TGTGCCAGCAGCTTACAGGGACAGAACACTGAAGCTTTCTTT
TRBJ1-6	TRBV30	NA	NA	CAWSPPRGRNSPLHF	TGTGCCTGGAGTCCGCCACGGGGAAGAAATTCACCCCTCCACTTT
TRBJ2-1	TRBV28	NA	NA	CATLLWDEQFF	TGTGCCACCCTACTTTGGGATGAGCAGTTCTTC
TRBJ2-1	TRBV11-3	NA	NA	CASSPLGFDSNEQFF	TGTGCCAGCAGCCCGTTGGGCTTCGACTCGAATGAGCAGTTCTTC
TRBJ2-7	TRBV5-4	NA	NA	CASSLFRTYEQYF	TGTGCCAGCAGCTTGTTCAGGACCTACGAGCAGTACTTC
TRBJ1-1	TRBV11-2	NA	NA	CASSQTTGSEAFF	TGTGCCAGCAGCCAGACTACGGGATCTGAAGCTTTCTTT
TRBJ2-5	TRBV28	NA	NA	CASSFERSHKETQYF	TGTGCCAGCAGTTTTGAGCGGAGCCACAAAGAGACCCAGTACTTC
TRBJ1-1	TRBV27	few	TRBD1	CASTSGTGMNTEAFF	TGTGCCAGCACCTCTGGGACAGGAATGAACACTGAAGCTTTCTTT
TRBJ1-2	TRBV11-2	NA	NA	CASSLGGRGGYTF	TGTGCCAGCAGCTTAGGGGGTAGGGGTGGCTACACCTTC
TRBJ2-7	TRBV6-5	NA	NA	CASSYLDSTYEQYF	TGTGCCAGCAGTTACCTGGACTCCACCTACGAGCAGTACTTC
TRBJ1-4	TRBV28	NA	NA	CASSSGTANEKLFF	TGTGCCAGCAGTTCGGGTACAGCGAATGAAAAACTGTTTTTT
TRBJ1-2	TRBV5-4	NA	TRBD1	CASNEQGVAGLRNYGYTF	TGTGCCAGCAATGAGCAGGGGGTCGCGGGCCTACGTAACTATGGCTACACCTTC
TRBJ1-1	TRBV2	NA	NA	CASLVQWTEAFF	TGTGCCAGCTTGGTACAGTGGACTGAAGCTTTCTTT
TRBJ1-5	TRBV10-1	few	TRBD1	CASSTGNQPQHF	TGCGCCAGCTCGACAGGGAATCAGCCCCAGCATTTT
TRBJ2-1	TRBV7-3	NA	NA	CASSLGGLVGNEQFF	TGTGCCAGCAGCTTGGGTGGGCTAGTTGGCAATGAGCAGTTCTTC
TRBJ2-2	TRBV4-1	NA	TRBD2	CASSHPPSGRWSGELFF	TGCGCCAGCAGCCACCCTCCTAGCGGGAGATGGAGCGGGGAGCTGTTTTTT
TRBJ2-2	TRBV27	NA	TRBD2	CASRKAGGGGTGELFF	TGTGCCAGCAGGAAGGCGGGGGGAGGCGGGACCGGGGAGCTGTTTTTT
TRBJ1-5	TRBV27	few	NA	CASSLSSRNSNQPQHF	TGTGCCAGCAGTTTATCATCCAGAAATAGCAATCAGCCCCAGCATTTT
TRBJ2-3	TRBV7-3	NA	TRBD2	CASSLGGTRIDTQYF	TGTGCCAGCAGCCTCGGCGGGACTAGAATAGATACGCAGTATTTT
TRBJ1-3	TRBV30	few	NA	CAWSFLGRDTIYF	TGTGCCTGGAGTTTTCTGGGGCGGGACACCATATATTTT
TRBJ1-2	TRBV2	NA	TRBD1	CASSEAQQGYYGYTF	TGTGCCAGCAGTGAAGCACAACAGGGGTATTATGGCTACACCTTC
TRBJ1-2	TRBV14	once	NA	CASSQESARIGQGYTF	TGTGCCAGCAGCCAAGAGTCAGCCAGGATAGGACAGGGCTACACCTTC
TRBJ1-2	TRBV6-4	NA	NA	CAKATSFQGHGYTF	TGTGCCAAAGCCACATCGTTCCAAGGGCATGGCTACACCTTC
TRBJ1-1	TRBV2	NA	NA	CASRGLPGVGAFF	TGTGCCAGCCGGGGACTTCCGGGAGTCGGAGCTTTCTTT